The 3 T cell receptor beta chains given below trace back to one sample, sequenced in a study of patients and donors after allogeneic stem cell transplantation. TCRdb re-derived calls from the RT-PCR reads in MiXCR, one entry per CDR3 protein. Here the sample spans about 960,000 distinct CDR3 sequences, approximately 19% being singletons. Sequencing was done on a sample of blood, either unsorted or a sorted T cell fraction (not recorded which). Receptor source: a human donor who was either an allogeneic HSCT recipient or a stem cell or donor lymphocyte infusion donor (not recorded which). It is not recorded whose cells these are; they may come from a transplant donor.

The chain links TRBV5-1 to TRBJ1-1; tentatively, D is TRBD1 (6 bases). Per germline, CDR1 SGHRS and CDR2 YFSETQ. The CDR3 consists of 15 residues. V gave up 7 bases and J gave up 2 bases, with 18 bases separating them. Here the CDR3 DNA reads TGCGCCAGCGGTCAACAGGGAGGTGGAAACACTGAAGCTTTCTTT. Residues: CASGQQGGGNTEAFF.

This rearrangement joins TRBV20-1 to TRBJ2-1; D gene unclear. CDR1 and CDR2 (germline): DFQATT, SNEGSKA (reference sequence). This CDR3 is built from 16 residues. The ends were cut back, 0 bases at V and 3 bases at J, with 15 bases in the middle. CDR3 protein: CSARDGWALRYNEQFF. CDR3 DNA sequence: TGCAGTGCTAGAGATGGCTGGGCTTTACGCTACAATGAGCAGTTCTTC.

The chain couples TRBV6-1 to TRBJ2-1, with D perhaps TRBD2 (5 bases). V shed 8 bases and J shed 8 bases, with 13 bases lying between them. Germline CDR1 MNHNS, CDR2 SASEGT. The CDR3 totals 12 residues. The CDR3 bases are TGTGCCAGCCGGACTCCGGGCCATGAGCAGTTCTTC. It translates to CASRTPGHEQFF.